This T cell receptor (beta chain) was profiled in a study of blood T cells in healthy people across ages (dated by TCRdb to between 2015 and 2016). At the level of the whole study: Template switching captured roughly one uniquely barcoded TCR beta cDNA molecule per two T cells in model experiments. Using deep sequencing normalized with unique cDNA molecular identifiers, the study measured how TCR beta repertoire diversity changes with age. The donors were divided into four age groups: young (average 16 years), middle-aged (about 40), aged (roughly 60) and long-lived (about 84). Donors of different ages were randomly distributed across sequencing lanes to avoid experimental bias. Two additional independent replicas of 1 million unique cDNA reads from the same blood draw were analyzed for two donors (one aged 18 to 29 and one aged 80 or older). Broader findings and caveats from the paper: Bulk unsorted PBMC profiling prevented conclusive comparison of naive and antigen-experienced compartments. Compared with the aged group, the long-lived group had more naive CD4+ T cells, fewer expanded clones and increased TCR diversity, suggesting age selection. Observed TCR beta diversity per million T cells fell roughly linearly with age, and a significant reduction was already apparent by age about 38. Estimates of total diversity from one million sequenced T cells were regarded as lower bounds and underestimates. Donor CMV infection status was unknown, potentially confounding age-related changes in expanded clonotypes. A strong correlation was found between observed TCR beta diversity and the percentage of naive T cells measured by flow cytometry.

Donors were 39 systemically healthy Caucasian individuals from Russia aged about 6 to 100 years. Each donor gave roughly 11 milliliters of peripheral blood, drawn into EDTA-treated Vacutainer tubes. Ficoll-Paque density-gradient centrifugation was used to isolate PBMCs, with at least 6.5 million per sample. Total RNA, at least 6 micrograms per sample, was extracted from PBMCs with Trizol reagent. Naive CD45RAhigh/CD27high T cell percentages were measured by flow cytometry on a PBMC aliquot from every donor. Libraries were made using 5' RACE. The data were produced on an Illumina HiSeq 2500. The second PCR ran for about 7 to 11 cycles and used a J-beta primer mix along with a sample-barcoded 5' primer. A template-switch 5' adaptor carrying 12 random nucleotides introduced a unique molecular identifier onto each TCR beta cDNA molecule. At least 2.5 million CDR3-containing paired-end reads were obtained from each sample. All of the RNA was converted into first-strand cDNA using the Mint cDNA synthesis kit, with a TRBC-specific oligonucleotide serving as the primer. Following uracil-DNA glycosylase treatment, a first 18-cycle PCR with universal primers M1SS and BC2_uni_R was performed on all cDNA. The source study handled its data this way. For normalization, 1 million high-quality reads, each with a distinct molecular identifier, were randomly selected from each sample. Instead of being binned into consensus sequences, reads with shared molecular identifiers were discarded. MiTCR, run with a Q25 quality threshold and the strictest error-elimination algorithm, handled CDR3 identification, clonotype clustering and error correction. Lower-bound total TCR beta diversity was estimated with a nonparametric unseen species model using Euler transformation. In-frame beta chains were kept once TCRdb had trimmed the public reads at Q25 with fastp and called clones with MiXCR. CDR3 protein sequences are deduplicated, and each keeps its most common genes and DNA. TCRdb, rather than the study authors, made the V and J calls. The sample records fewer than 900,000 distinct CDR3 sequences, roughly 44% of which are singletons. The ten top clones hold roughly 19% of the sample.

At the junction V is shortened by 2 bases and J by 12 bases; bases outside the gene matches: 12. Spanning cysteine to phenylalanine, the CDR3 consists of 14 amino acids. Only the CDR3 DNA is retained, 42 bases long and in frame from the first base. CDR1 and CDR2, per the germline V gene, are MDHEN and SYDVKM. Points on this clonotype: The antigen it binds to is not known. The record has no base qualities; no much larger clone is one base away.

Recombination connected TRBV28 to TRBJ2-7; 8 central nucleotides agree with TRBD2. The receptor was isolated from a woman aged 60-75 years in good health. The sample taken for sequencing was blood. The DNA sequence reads TGTGCCAGCAGTTTAAAGGATGGTACCGGGAGGGTGTACTTC. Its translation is CASSLKDGTGRVYF.